A single sample gave rise to the 8 T cell receptor beta chains below, sequenced in a study of blood T cell repertoires in COVID-19. Sequencing was performed with immunoSEQ multiplex PCR; in TCRdb, only in-frame clones are kept and a portion is missing. Altogether fewer than 250,000 clones are present, around 90% being singletons, with the ten largest covering 0.82%. The sequenced material came from peripheral blood. These receptors were collected from a man between 60 and 75 years old with COVID-19, enrolled during active disease.

A note on this clone: Additional DNA sequences in this sample encode the identical CDR3. The CDR3 DNA sequence: TGTGCCAGCAGTTCCGGTAACACCATATATTTT. Residues: CASSSGNTIYF. The rearrangement joins TRBV12-3 or TRBV12-4 to TRBJ1-3; D is undetermined. The V and J ends lost 4 bases and 7 bases respectively, with 5 bases between them. The CDR3 consists of 11 residues.

The chain has TRBV5-1 and TRBJ1-4; 9 bases align to TRBD1. Trimming at V came to 3 bases and at J to 8 bases, leaving 11 bases not matched to a gene. CDR3 length: 16 residues. Germline CDR1 is SGHRS and CDR2 is YFSETQ. CDR3 sequence (DNA): TGCGCCAGCAGCTGGACCGCGGGACAGGGTTGGGAAAAACTGTTTTTT. This sequence encodes CASSWTAGQGWEKLFF.

The genes are TRBV14 and TRBJ1-2, with no clear D. The CDR3 has 12 residues. Trimming stripped 4 bases from V and 8 bases from J, with 11 bases between. Germline assignment: CDR1 SGHDN and CDR2 FVKESK. The CDR3 loop is CASSPEGGGYTF. The CDR3 DNA reads as TGTGCCAGCAGCCCCGAGGGCGGGGGCTACACCTTC.

The chain combines TRBV5-1 with TRBJ2-1; perhaps TRBD2 as D (5 bases). In germline, CDR1 is SGHRS, CDR2 YFSETQ. V was shortened by 4 bases and J by 5 bases, with 16 bases between the two germline ends. CDR3 length equals 15 residues. CDR3 sequence reads: CASSRGSRLDNEQFF. CDR3 bases: TGCGCCAGCAGCCGGGGTAGTAGGTTGGACAATGAGCAGTTCTTC.

The CDR3 protein is CASSEGGTERTSDIHEQFF. In DNA form, the CDR3 reads TGTGCCAGCAGCGAGGGCGGGACAGAGCGGACTAGCGATATCCATGAGCAGTTCTTC. The J gene is TRBJ2-1, the V gene TRBV9; TRBD2 matches 9 bases. V lost 3 bases, J lost 8 bases, and 21 bases stayed unmatched. This CDR3 has 19 amino acids. Germline assignment: CDR1 SGDLS and CDR2 YYNGEE.

J is TRBJ2-1 and V is TRBV15, with D possibly being TRBD2 (6 bases). With 0 bases removed from V and 6 bases from J, the gap between germline ends came to 15 bases. Per the germline V gene, CDR1 is LNHNV and CDR2 is YYDKDF (reference sequence). The CDR3 is 16 residues long. The DNA of the CDR3 is TGTGCCACCAGCAGAGATTGGGGGGAGTGGTCCAATGAGCAGTTCTTC. Amino acids: CATSRDWGEWSNEQFF.

This clone appeared a single time. The V call is TRBV7-8, the J call TRBJ2-7; weak D call: TRBD1 (6 bases). Trimming removed 5 bases at V and 4 bases at J, with 18 bases between. The CDR3 has 15 amino acids. CDR1 is SGHVS, CDR2 FQNEAQ, per germline. The CDR3 is CASSPRTGQMYEQYF. The CDR3 DNA reads as TGTGCCAGCAGCCCCAGGACCGGACAGATGTACGAGCAGTACTTC.

The V gene is TRBV28, the J gene TRBJ1-1, with D unclear. CDR1 MDHEN and CDR2 SYDVKM come from the germline V gene. The CDR3 contains 13 residues. V lost 8 bases and J lost 0, with 10 bases in between. CDR3 DNA: TGTGCCAGCCCTGGCCCACTGAACACTGAAGCTTTCTTT. Translating gives CASPGPLNTEAFF.